This T cell receptor (beta chain) came from a study of CD4 T cells in relation to SARS-CoV-2 and coronaviruses. Study-level background: After less than eleven days of antigen culture, PBMC TCR beta CDR3s were sequenced. The negative reference was HIV-1 Nef peptide pool or peptide-free culture.

On this clone: Its antigen remains unidentified.

Germline V gene sequence: CDR1 SEHNR, CDR2 FQNEAQ (reference sequence). This CDR3 is 15 amino acids long. The V and J ends lost 0 bases and 3 bases, in that order; junction bases with no gene match: 2. Produced via immunoSEQ multiplex PCR; TCRdb's table is partial and in-frame only. In the table there are under 30,000 clones, around 76% of which are singletons. The unexposed donors gave CD4+ T cells in about 2010-2019, prior to COVID-19. CD4+ T cells were isolated from the cells after 10 days of culture. Unexposed-donor CD4+ T cells were probed with SARS-CoV-2 S/N and four cold-coronavirus spikes, cells permitting. The study, taken as a whole, reports: Monoreactive clones expanded significantly more to SARS-CoV-2 than crossreactive clones did.

The receptor was derived from a human donor in good health. The specimen was CD4+ T cells from PBMCs, cultured in vitro. V and J are TRBV7-9 and TRBJ2-1, with TRBD2 identical over 7 bases. The CDR3 DNA reads as TGTGCCAGCAGCTTAGCCACGGGGGGCTACAATGAGCAGTTCTTC. Encoded protein: CASSLATGGYNEQFF.